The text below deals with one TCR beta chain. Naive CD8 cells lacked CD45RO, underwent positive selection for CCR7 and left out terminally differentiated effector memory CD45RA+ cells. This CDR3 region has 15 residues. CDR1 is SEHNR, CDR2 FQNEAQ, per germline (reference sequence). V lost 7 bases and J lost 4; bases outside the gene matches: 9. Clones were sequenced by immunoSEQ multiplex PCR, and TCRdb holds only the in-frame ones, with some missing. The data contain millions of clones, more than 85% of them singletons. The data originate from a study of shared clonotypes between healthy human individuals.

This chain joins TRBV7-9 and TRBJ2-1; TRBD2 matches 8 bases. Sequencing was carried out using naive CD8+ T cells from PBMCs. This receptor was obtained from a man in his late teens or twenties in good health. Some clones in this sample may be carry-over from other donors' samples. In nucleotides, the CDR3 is TGTGCCAGCACCCACCTCCCTAGCGGGTACAATGAGCAGTTCTTC. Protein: CASTHLPSGYNEQFF.